The TCR beta chain under discussion was sequenced for a study of control samples from healthy donors and cancer patients. Germline CDR1 is SGHDT and CDR2 is YYEEEE. This CDR3 has 15 residues. V shed 6 bases and J shed 0 bases, with 13 bases lying between them. Generated by immunoSEQ multiplex PCR, the TCRdb table keeps only in-frame clones and is missing some. The table has about 140,000 clones, roughly 94% seen once; the top ten hold about an eighth. The receptor's source is a man aged 40-50 years in good health. This sequence joins TRBV5-6 and TRBJ2-1; a weak D match, TRBD1 (6 bases). The sequencing input was blood. CDR3 amino acids: CASNQGHLSYNEQFF. CDR3 nucleotide sequence: TGTGCCAGCAACCAGGGACACCTCTCCTACAATGAGCAGTTCTTC.